Each of the 5 T cell receptor beta chains below was sequenced from the same sample in a study of blood T cell repertoires in COVID-19. Method: immunoSEQ multiplex PCR; TCRdb's copy keeps in-frame clones and lacks some. The profile shows around 30,000 clones, around 90% of them singletons. The sample comprised peripheral blood. These receptors were taken from a woman in her thirties or forties with active or convalescent COVID-19.

The chain carries TRBV7-3 and TRBJ2-7; maybe TRBD2 (6 bases). The CDR3 consists of 14 residues. Germline V gene sequence: CDR1 SGHTA, CDR2 FQGTGA. V lost 4 bases and J 6 bases, leaving 16 bases between the germline ends. CDR3 nucleotide sequence: TGTGCCAGCAGCTCCAGCGGGCAGGGAGGCGAGCAGTACTTC. It is translated as CASSSSGQGGEQYF.

The V call is TRBV27, the J call TRBJ1-2, with D perhaps matching TRBD1 (5 bases). This CDR3 is built from 16 residues. Germline CDR1 MNHEY, CDR2 SMNVEV (reference sequence). Trimming took off 5 bases at V and 4 bases at J, with 20 bases between the two ends. This CDR3 is CASSPEPGLRFYGYTF. The CDR3 region has the DNA TGTGCCAGCAGTCCGGAACCGGGACTCCGATTCTATGGCTACACCTTC.

This clone was detected a few times. This chain links TRBV5-1 with TRBJ2-5; TRBD2 matches at 12 bases. The CDR3 extends over 16 amino acids. CDR1 is SGHRS, CDR2 YFSETQ, per germline. After removal of 5 bases from V and 5 bases from J, the junction contained 10 bases not matched to a gene. CDR3 loop: CASSFQTSGGTETQYF. The CDR3 bases are TGCGCCAGCAGTTTCCAGACTAGCGGGGGTACCGAGACCCAGTACTTC.

This chain uses TRBV6-2 or TRBV6-3 with TRBJ1-1; 7 bases agree with TRBD1. The CDR3 is 12 residues long. CDR1 MNHEY and CDR2 SVGEGT come from the germline V gene. V trimming: 0 bases; J trimming: 11 bases; junction bases outside the gene matches: 3. CDR3 DNA sequence: TGTGCCAGCAGTTACTCGACAGGGTTGGCTTTCTTT. It encodes CASSYSTGLAFF.

V usage is TRBV30 and J usage is TRBJ2-7; D is possibly TRBD1 (6 bases). CDR1 is GTSNPN, CDR2 SVGIG, per germline (reference sequence). V lost 0 bases to trimming and J lost 4 bases, with 7 bases between them. This CDR3 is 12 amino acids long. CDR3 nucleotide sequence: TGTGCCTGGAGTGTAGGGGGATACGAGCAGTACTTC. The encoded protein is CAWSVGGYEQYF.